Below are 18 T cell receptor beta chains sequenced from a single sample in a study of human T cells and chemical hapten exposure. The time point: patch test 3, about 24 weeks after DPC sensitization. The treatment denotes: therapeutic diphenylcyclopropenone sensitization with weekly scalp DPC. TCRdb processed the RACE reads anew with MiXCR; each CDR3 protein has one entry. The sample yields 80,000 to 100,000 distinct CDR3 sequences, around 9.9% seen once. The sequences come from whole blood, collected in connection with sensitization to the hapten diphenylcyclopropenone (DPC). All receptors come from a woman aged 25-40 years with alopecia areata. Some clones in this sample may be carry-over from other donors' samples.

The CDR3 DNA follows: TGTGCCAGCAGCCTGCAACTAGCGGGATCCCAAGAGACCCAGTACTTC. Encoded protein: CASSLQLAGSQETQYF. J is TRBJ2-5 and V is TRBV27, with 10 bases identical to TRBD2. From germline, CDR1 is MNHEY and CDR2 SMNVEV (reference sequence). Trimming took 6 bases from V and 1 from J; bases not matched to a gene: 8. This CDR3 comprises 16 residues.

This sequence joins TRBV24-1 and TRBJ2-2, with no clear D. Germline CDR1 reads KGHDR; CDR2 reads SFDVKD. The CDR3 loop spans 15 amino acids. The V end lost 5 bases, the J end lost 0 bases, and 9 bases lay between the germline ends. CDR3 amino acids: CATSASTSNTGELFF. The CDR3 DNA sequence: TGTGCCACCAGTGCGAGCACGTCGAACACCGGGGAGCTGTTTTTT.

This clonotype was picked up many times. The chain couples TRBV12-3 or TRBV12-4 to TRBJ2-1, with 9 bases fitting TRBD2. This CDR3 is built from 16 residues. V lost 5 bases, J lost 4 bases, and 9 bases stayed unmatched. CDR3 in DNA: TGTGCCAGCAGTAGCGGCAGCGGGGGGTCGTACAATGAGCAGTTCTTC. This translates into CASSSGSGGSYNEQFF.

The chain joins TRBV5-1 to TRBJ1-3, with 7 bases that match TRBD1. CDR1 is SGHRS, CDR2 YFSETQ, per germline. The CDR3 is 14 residues long. Trimming removed 4 bases from V and 3 bases from J; junction bases left unmatched: 4. As DNA, the CDR3 is TGCGCCAGCAGCCCGACAGGGCTTGGAAACACCATATATTTT. Protein: CASSPTGLGNTIYF.

The CDR3 nucleotides are TGCGCCAGCAGCTACTCCGGACAGGGCGCCGGGAGCTATGGCTACACCTTC. Residues: CASSYSGQGAGSYGYTF. This rearrangement joins TRBV5-1 to TRBJ1-2, with 8 bases lining up with TRBD1. Germline CDR1 SGHRS, CDR2 YFSETQ. The CDR3 runs to 17 residues. After removal of 3 bases from V and 4 bases from J, the junction contained 14 bases not matched to a gene.

This clonotype was counted only a few times. The genes are TRBV28 and TRBJ2-3, with D hard to call. The length of the CDR3 is 15 residues. The V end was cut by 5 bases, the J end by 1 base, with 13 bases between. Germline CDR1 reads MDHEN; CDR2 reads SYDVKM. CDR3 protein: CASSTMTHGTDTQYF. The DNA of the CDR3 is TGTGCCAGCAGTACGATGACACACGGCACAGATACGCAGTATTTT.

This clonotype turned up a few times. The rearrangement joins TRBV28 to TRBJ2-7; no clear D. Germline CDR1 and CDR2: MDHEN and SYDVKM. This CDR3 contains 12 residues. V was cut by 0 bases and J by 3 bases, with 3 bases left in between. CDR3 nucleotides: TGTGCCAGCAGTTTATGGGGCTACGAGCAGTACTTC. Translating it yields CASSLWGYEQYF.

This clonotype was seen a few times. V usage is TRBV28 and J usage is TRBJ1-4, with D perhaps TRBD1 (6 bases). The CDR3 consists of 17 residues. With 8 bases removed from V and 0 bases from J, the gap between germline ends came to 19 bases. The germline V gene encodes CDR1 MDHEN and CDR2 SYDVKM. The DNA of the CDR3 is TGTGCCAGCGGAACAGGGTCCCTATCTGCAACTAATGAAAAACTGTTTTTT. As protein: CASGTGSLSATNEKLFF.

This clonotype was detected a few times. V is TRBV20-1 and J is TRBJ2-1; 14 bases are shared with TRBD2. The junction had 4 bases not matched to a gene; V was cut back by 4 bases and J by 8 bases. Germline V gene lookup returns CDR1 DFQATT and CDR2 SNEGSKA (reference sequence). The CDR3 extends over 14 amino acids. The CDR3 DNA is TGCAGTGCTATGGGACTAGCGGGAGACGATGAGCAGTTCTTC. Translation: CSAMGLAGDDEQFF.

This clonotype was seen many times. The V call is TRBV19, the J call TRBJ2-5; 9 bases agree with TRBD1. Germline CDR1 is LNHDA and CDR2 is SQIVND (reference sequence). V lost 4 bases, J lost 5 bases, and 8 bases stayed unmatched. The CDR3 length is 15 residues. The CDR3 protein is CASSKGQGRLETQYF. As DNA, the CDR3 is TGTGCCAGTAGTAAAGGACAGGGGAGGTTGGAGACCCAGTACTTC.

The chain uses TRBV6-1 and TRBJ2-3; TRBD2 aligns across 7 bases. CDR1 MNHNS and CDR2 SASEGT come from the germline V gene. The trim removed 8 bases at V and 2 bases at J, leaving 10 bases unmatched. The CDR3 covers 15 residues. The CDR3 DNA reads as TGTGCCAGCCGGCGGGCTAGCGGAATCACAGATACGCAGTATTTT. Residues: CASRRASGITDTQYF.

V and J are TRBV29-1 and TRBJ1-3; 7 bases fit TRBD1. There are 14 residues in the CDR3. Per germline, CDR1 SQVTM and CDR2 ANQGSEA. V shed 4 bases and J 2 bases; nucleotides not matched to a gene: 5. CDR3 protein: CSVVRGDPGNTIYF. CDR3 coding DNA: TGCAGCGTTGTCAGGGGGGACCCTGGAAACACCATATATTTT.

A word on this clonotype: A single base separates this from a much larger clone, so it may be a read error. The V and J genes are TRBV19 and TRBJ1-4; D gene ambiguous. The CDR3 is made up of 15 amino acids. Germline lookup yields CDR1 LNHDA and CDR2 SQIVND (reference sequence). The CDR3 coding sequence is TGTGCCAGTAGTATACGCGAAACAACTAATGAAAAACTGATTTTT. This translates into CASSIRETTNEKLIF.

Ten or more counts support this clonotype. The V call is TRBV28, the J call TRBJ2-3, with a weak D call TRBD2 (6 bases). The V end lost 4 bases, the J end lost 5 bases, and 13 bases lay between the germline ends. The germline V gene has CDR1 MDHEN and CDR2 SYDVKM. This CDR3 contains 14 residues. The CDR3 DNA sequence: TGTGCCAGCAGTTGGCGGGGACCGGGAGATACGCAGTATTTT. This codes for CASSWRGPGDTQYF.

The chain links TRBV28 to TRBJ2-4, with D tentatively TRBD1 (6 bases). Per the germline V gene, CDR1 is MDHEN and CDR2 is SYDVKM. V lost 2 bases, J lost 6 bases, and 11 bases lay in between. The CDR3 has 14 amino acids. This chain's CDR3 is CASSLRDTINIQYF. CDR3 nucleotides: TGTGCCAGCAGTTTACGGGACACCATAAACATTCAGTACTTC. Variable domain in full (rest from reference TRBV28 and TRBJ2-4): DVKVTQSSRYLVKRTGEKVFLECVQDMDHENMFWYRQDPGLGLRLIYFSYDVKMKEKGDIPEGYSVSREKKERFSLILESASTNQTSMYLCASSLRDTINIQYFGAGTRLSVL.

The chain joins TRBV29-1 to TRBJ2-1, with D possibly matching TRBD2 (6 bases). Germline V gives CDR1 SQVTM, CDR2 ANQGSEA. Between the trimmed V and J ends, which lost 4 bases and 6 bases, there was a span of 13 bases. The CDR3 sequence is 13 residues long. The CDR3: CSVAPGVGNEQFF. In nucleotides, the CDR3 is TGCAGCGTTGCACCGGGAGTAGGCAATGAGCAGTTCTTC.

The chain couples TRBV28 to TRBJ2-3, with 7 bases aligning to TRBD1. The CDR3 is 13 amino acids. The germline V gene encodes CDR1 MDHEN and CDR2 SYDVKM. The junction had 12 bases not matched to a gene; V was cut back by 4 bases and J by 14 bases. CDR3 sequence reads: CASSSPPTGWWYF. The CDR3 region has the DNA TGTGCCAGCAGTTCACCCCCGACAGGGTGGTGGTATTTT.

This clonotype was counted a few times. The chain is built from TRBV20-1 and TRBJ1-5; 10 nucleotides agree with TRBD1. The CDR3 runs to 15 residues. V shed 3 bases, J shed 5 bases, and the junction held 7 bases outside the gene matches. Germline V lookup: CDR1 DFQATT, CDR2 SNEGSKA (reference sequence). CDR3 residues: CSASVSGTGDQPQHF. DNA for the CDR3: TGCAGTGCTAGTGTATCGGGGACAGGGGATCAGCCCCAGCATTTT.